These T cell receptor beta chains were read from a single sample in a study of radiotherapy plus CTLA-4 blockade in lung cancer. Using immunoSEQ multiplex PCR, the repertoire was profiled, and TCRdb retains in-frame clones only, with some absent. The sample lists 24,000 or so clones, 71% occurring once. The input for sequencing was peripheral blood, taken from a patient treated with radiotherapy plus ipilimumab. The source is a human donor with non-small cell lung cancer whose response to radiotherapy plus ipilimumab could not be evaluated. CDR3s include the opening cysteine and the closing phenylalanine or tryptophan. Fields, in order: J gene, D gene, V gene, clone size, CDR3 DNA, CDR3 protein. The D gene is left open where the match is weak. Part of the rows lack a size; the others show once, few, many or a class for expanded clones.

>TRBJ2-7|-|TRBV9|once
TGTGCCAGCAGCGCCAACCCGGGACAATACGAGCAGTACTTC
CASSANPGQYEQYF
>TRBJ1-5|-|TRBV7-9|few
TGTGCCAGCAGCTTAGGACACGTTAATCAGCCCCAGCATTTT
CASSLGHVNQPQHF
>TRBJ2-5|-|TRBV5-4|-
TGTGCCAGCAGCCCAGGGGGGAGAGAGGGGACCCAGTACTTC
CASSPGGREGTQYF
>TRBJ2-7|TRBD1|TRBV6-1|few
TGTGCCAGCATGAGACAGGGGGCCATCGAGCAGTACTTC
CASMRQGAIEQYF
>TRBJ2-6|-|TRBV6-5|-
TGTGCCAGCAGTTACGGCCTCTCTGGGGCCAACGTCCTGACTTTC
CASSYGLSGANVLTF
>TRBJ2-1|-|TRBV6-5|-
TGTGCCAGCAGTTACAGTCTAGAGAGCTCCTACAATGAGCAGTTCTTC
CASSYSLESSYNEQFF
>TRBJ2-4|TRBD2|TRBV9|-
TGTGCCAGCAGCGTGGGACTAGCGGGAGGGCGGGGGTCCAAAAACATTCAGTACTTC
CASSVGLAGGRGSKNIQYF
>TRBJ1-4|TRBD1|TRBV7-6|-
TGTGCCAGCAGCTTAAGACATGGCGGGACAGGGGATGAAAAACTGTTTTTT
CASSLRHGGTGDEKLFF
>TRBJ2-6|TRBD2|TRBV7-6|-
TGTGCCAGCAGCTTTAGACTAGCGGGCGCCTCTGGGGCCAACGTCCTGACTTTC
CASSFRLAGASGANVLTF
>TRBJ2-7|-|TRBV10-3|-
TGTGCCATCAGTGACGGGGTCACCTACGAGCAGTACTTC
CAISDGVTYEQYF
>TRBJ2-7|-|TRBV4-1|-
TGCGCCAGCAGCGAGGGAAACCTCTACGAGCAGTACTTC
CASSEGNLYEQYF
>TRBJ2-7|-|TRBV18|-
TGTGCCAGCTCACCGGTAACGAGGTCCTACGAGCAGTACTTC
CASSPVTRSYEQYF
>TRBJ2-6|-|TRBV4-1|-
TGCGCCAGCAGCCAACTTCAGGGCCAGGGACTGAGTTCTGGGGCCAACGTCCTGACTTTC
CASSQLQGQGLSSGANVLTF
>TRBJ1-5|-|TRBV7-9|once
TGTGCCAGCAGCTTCCGGGGAGAGGGCAATCAGCCCCAGCATTTT
CASSFRGEGNQPQHF
>TRBJ1-1|-|TRBV11-1|-
TGTGCCAGCAGCTTACGGTACGGGGAGCCAGCTTTCTTT
CASSLRYGEPAFF
>TRBJ1-5|TRBD1|TRBV4-1|-
TGCGCCAGCAGCCAACCCGACAGGGGAAGGAATCAGCCCCAGCATTTT
CASSQPDRGRNQPQHF
>TRBJ2-3|-|TRBV4-1|-
TGCGCCAGCAGCCGAGGCGAACCTCCGGATACGCAGTATTTT
CASSRGEPPDTQYF
>TRBJ2-5|TRBD2|TRBV5-4|-
TGTGCCAGCTCCCGGACTAGCGGATACCAAGAGACCCAGTACTTC
CASSRTSGYQETQYF
>TRBJ2-1|-|TRBV14|-
TGTGCCAGCAGCCAAATCCTTAGCGAAAGGCAGTTCTTC
CASSQILSERQFF
>TRBJ1-6|TRBD1|TRBV4-3|-
TGCGCCAGCAGACAAGCTGACAGGGGAGGTTCACCCCTCCACTTT
CASRQADRGGSPLHF
>TRBJ2-1|TRBD1|TRBV9|-
TGTGCCAGCAGCGTTACAGGACAGGGTAATGAGCAGTTCTTC
CASSVTGQGNEQFF
>TRBJ2-5|TRBD1|TRBV27|-
TGTGCCAGCAGTCCCCGCCCGACAGGGGGGCAAGAGACCCAGTACTTC
CASSPRPTGGQETQYF
>TRBJ1-2|TRBD1|TRBV9|few
TGTGCCAGCAGCGTTTCCTGGACAGGCCTTTCTCATGGCTACACCTTC
CASSVSWTGLSHGYTF
>TRBJ1-2|-|TRBV28|few
TGTGCCAGCAGTTTTCAGGGGATCTATGGCTACACCTTC
CASSFQGIYGYTF